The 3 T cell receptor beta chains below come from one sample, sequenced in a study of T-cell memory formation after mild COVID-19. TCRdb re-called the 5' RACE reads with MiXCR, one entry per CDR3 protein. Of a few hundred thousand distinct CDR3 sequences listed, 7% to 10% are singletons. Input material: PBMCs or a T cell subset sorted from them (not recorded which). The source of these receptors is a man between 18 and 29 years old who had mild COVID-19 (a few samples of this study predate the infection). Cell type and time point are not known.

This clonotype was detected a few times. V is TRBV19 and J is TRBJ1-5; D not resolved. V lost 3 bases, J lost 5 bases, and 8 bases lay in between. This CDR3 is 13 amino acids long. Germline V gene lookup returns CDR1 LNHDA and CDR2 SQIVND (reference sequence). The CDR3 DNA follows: TGTGCCAGTAGTATTGGTATCGATCAGCCCCAGCATTTT. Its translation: CASSIGIDQPQHF.

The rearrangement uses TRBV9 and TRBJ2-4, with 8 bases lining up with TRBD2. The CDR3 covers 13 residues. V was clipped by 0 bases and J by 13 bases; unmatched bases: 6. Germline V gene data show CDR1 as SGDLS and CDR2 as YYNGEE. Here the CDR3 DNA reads TGTGCCAGCAGCGTAGCCGGGCGGGGGGACCAGTACTTC. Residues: CASSVAGRGDQYF.

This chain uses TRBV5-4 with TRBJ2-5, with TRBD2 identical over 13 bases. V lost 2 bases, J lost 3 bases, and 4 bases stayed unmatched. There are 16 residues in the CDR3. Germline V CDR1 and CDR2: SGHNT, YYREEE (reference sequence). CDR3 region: CASSFIGLAGEETQYF. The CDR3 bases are TGTGCCAGCAGCTTCATAGGACTAGCGGGGGAAGAGACCCAGTACTTC.